The 11 T cell receptor beta chains listed next were all sequenced from one sample in a study of cytomegalovirus exposure and HLA in healthy donors. 60 Vbeta and 13 Jbeta primers were used in PCR. Sequenced by immunoSEQ multiplex PCR; TCRdb stores in-frame clones only, minus some. The sample comprises approximately 77,000 clones, around three quarters of which are singletons, and less than 4.5% rests with the top ten. Sequencing input: PBMCs. These receptors all stem from a man in his forties in good health and CMV-seronegative.

V gene TRBV19 combines with J gene TRBJ1-5, with a tentative D call TRBD1 (6 bases). There are 17 residues in the CDR3. Germline CDR1 LNHDA, CDR2 SQIVND (reference sequence). The V and J ends lost 5 bases and 0 bases respectively, with 17 bases between them. The CDR3 protein is CASSLSRGGGSNQPQHF. In DNA form, the CDR3 reads TGTGCCAGTAGTTTGAGCAGGGGTGGAGGTAGCAATCAGCCCCAGCATTTT. Filled out from reference TRBV19 and TRBJ1-5, the complete variable domain reads DGGITQSPKYLFRKEGQNVTLSCEQNLNHDAMYWYRQDPGQGLRLIYYSQIVNDFQKGDIAEGYSVSREKKESFPLTVTSAQKNPTAFYLCASSLSRGGGSNQPQHFGDGTRLSIL.

This chain joins TRBV4-3 and TRBJ2-7; D is possibly TRBD2 (5 bases). The CDR3 has 17 residues. The germline CDR1 and CDR2 sequences are LGHNA and YSLEER. The V gene lost 0 bases and the J gene lost 0 bases, with 15 bases spanning the gap. This CDR3 reads CASSQDRPGVLSYEQYF. The CDR3 coding sequence is TGCGCCAGCAGCCAAGATCGTCCCGGGGTACTCTCCTACGAGCAGTACTTC.

The CDR3 sequence is CASSQDLAYGYTF. The DNA of the CDR3 is TGCGCCAGCAGCCAAGATCTGGCCTATGGCTACACCTTC. The rearrangement links TRBV4-3 to TRBJ1-2; no firm D call. Germline V lookup: CDR1 LGHNA, CDR2 YSLEER. This CDR3 has 13 residues. The V gene lost 0 bases and the J gene lost 4 bases, with 6 bases spanning the gap.

The chain couples TRBV6-5 to TRBJ2-1, with 9 bases identical to TRBD2. From germline, CDR1 is MNHEY and CDR2 SVGAGI. The V gene end was trimmed by 4 bases and the J gene end by 6 bases; junction bases not matched to a gene: 7. The CDR3 loop spans 15 amino acids. CDR3 nucleotide sequence: TGTGCCAGCAGTTTTGGGACTAGCAGGTCCAATGAGCAGTTCTTC. Translating gives CASSFGTSRSNEQFF.

V gene TRBV6-1 combines with J gene TRBJ2-7; D is possibly TRBD1 (5 bases). V was clipped by 4 bases and J by 5 bases, with 18 bases between them. Germline values: CDR1 MNHNS, CDR2 SASEGT. The CDR3 totals 15 residues. DNA for the CDR3: TGTGCCAGCAGTGGCCAAATGGGCAGGGTCGACGAGCAGTACTTC. This translates into CASSGQMGRVDEQYF.

This rearrangement joins TRBV28 to TRBJ1-1; 7 positions match TRBD1. This CDR3 comprises 13 residues. Trimming cost V 5 bases and J 4 bases; bases outside gene matches: 4. Germline loops: CDR1 MDHEN, CDR2 SYDVKM. The CDR3 sequence: CASSAGGGTEAFF. Here the CDR3 DNA reads TGTGCCAGCAGTGCAGGGGGAGGCACTGAAGCTTTCTTT.

The V and J genes are TRBV5-6 and TRBJ2-7; 11 nucleotides line up with TRBD2. The CDR3 runs 16 residues. Germline lookup yields CDR1 SGHDT and CDR2 YYEEEE. V gave up 4 bases and J gave up 1 base; unmatched junction bases: 7. CDR3 nucleotides: TGTGCCAGCAGCCAAAGACTAGCGGGGACGTCCTACGAGCAGTACTTC. This translates into CASSQRLAGTSYEQYF.

V usage is TRBV28 and J usage is TRBJ1-1; TRBD1 might be the D (5 bases). The CDR3 runs 15 residues. Germline lookup yields CDR1 MDHEN and CDR2 SYDVKM. V was clipped by 1 base and J by 3 bases, with 12 bases between them. The CDR3 DNA sequence: TGTGCCAGCAGTTTATCGGGCAGGGTTTACACTGAAGCTTTCTTT. This translates into CASSLSGRVYTEAFF.

The V gene is TRBV5-4, the J gene TRBJ1-3; tentative D call: TRBD1 (5 bases). This CDR3 is built from 15 residues. Trimming shortened V by 3 bases and J by 2 bases, and 12 bases separated the two germline ends. CDR1 SGHNT and CDR2 YYREEE come from the germline V gene (reference sequence). CDR3 nucleotides: TGTGCCAGCAGCTCGGGGGGTCATCCTGGAAACACCATATATTTT. Encoded protein: CASSSGGHPGNTIYF.

This clone was seen more than once but under ten times. This sequence joins TRBV11-3 and TRBJ2-1; D remains ambiguous. Trimming cost V 1 base and J 1 base, with 8 bases left between them. CDR1 SGHNT and CDR2 YENEEA come from the germline V gene. The length of the CDR3 is 15 residues. The CDR3: CASSLGGVSYNEQFF. CDR3 nucleotides: TGTGCCAGCAGCTTAGGAGGTGTTTCCTACAATGAGCAGTTCTTC.

This clone occurred once. This chain uses TRBV6-6 with TRBJ2-3; D might be TRBD2 (5 bases). This CDR3 is built from 15 residues. Germline loops: CDR1 MNHNY, CDR2 SVGAGI (reference sequence). With 6 bases removed from V and 3 bases from J, the gap between germline ends came to 16 bases. DNA of the CDR3: TGTGCCAGCAGCCCCCCAGCGGTGGGGACAGATACGCAGTATTTT. Protein sequence: CASSPPAVGTDTQYF.